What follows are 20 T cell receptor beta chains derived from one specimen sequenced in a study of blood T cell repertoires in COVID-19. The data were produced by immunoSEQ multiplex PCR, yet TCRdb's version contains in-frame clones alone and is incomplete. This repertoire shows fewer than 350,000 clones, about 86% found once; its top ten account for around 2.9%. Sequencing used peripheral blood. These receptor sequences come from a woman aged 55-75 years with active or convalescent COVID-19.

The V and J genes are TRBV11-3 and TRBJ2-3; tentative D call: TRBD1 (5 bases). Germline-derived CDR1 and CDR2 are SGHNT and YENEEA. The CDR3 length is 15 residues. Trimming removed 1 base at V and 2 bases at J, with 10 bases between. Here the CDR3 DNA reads TGTGCCAGCAGCTTAGGTGGCAGGGACACAGATACGCAGTATTTT. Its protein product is CASSLGGRDTDTQYF.

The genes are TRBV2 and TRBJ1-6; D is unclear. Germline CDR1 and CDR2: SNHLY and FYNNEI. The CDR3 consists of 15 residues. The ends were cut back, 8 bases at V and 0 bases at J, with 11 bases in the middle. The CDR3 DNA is TGTGCCAGCCTCGGGGAGCACTCCTATAATTCACCCCTCCACTTT. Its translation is CASLGEHSYNSPLHF. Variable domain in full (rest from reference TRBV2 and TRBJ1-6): EPEVTQTPSHQVTQMGQEVILRCVPISNHLYFYWYRQILGQKVEFLVSFYNNEISEKSEIFDDQFSVERPDGSNFTLKIRSTKLEDSAMYFCASLGEHSYNSPLHFGNGTRLTVT.

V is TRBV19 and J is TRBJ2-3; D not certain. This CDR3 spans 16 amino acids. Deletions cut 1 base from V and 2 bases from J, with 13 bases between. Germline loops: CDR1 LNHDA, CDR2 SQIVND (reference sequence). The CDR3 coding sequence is TGTGCCAGTAGTATAGTACAGACCACGGCCACAGATACGCAGTATTTT. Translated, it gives CASSIVQTTATDTQYF. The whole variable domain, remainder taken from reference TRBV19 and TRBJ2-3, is DGGITQSPKYLFRKEGQNVTLSCEQNLNHDAMYWYRQDPGQGLRLIYYSQIVNDFQKGDIAEGYSVSREKKESFPLTVTSAQKNPTAFYLCASSIVQTTATDTQYFGPGTRLTVL.

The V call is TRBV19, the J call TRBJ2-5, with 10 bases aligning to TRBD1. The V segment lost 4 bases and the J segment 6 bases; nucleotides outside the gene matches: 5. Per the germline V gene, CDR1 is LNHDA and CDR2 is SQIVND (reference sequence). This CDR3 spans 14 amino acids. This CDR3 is CASSTRQGAQTQYF. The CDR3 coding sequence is TGTGCCAGTAGTACACGACAGGGGGCACAGACCCAGTACTTC.

This CDR3 is CASSTRNYGYTF. The CDR3 nucleotides are TGTGCCAGTAGTACGAGGAACTATGGCTACACCTTC. The chain employs TRBV19 and TRBJ1-2; the D is unclear. CDR1 and CDR2 (germline): LNHDA, SQIVND (reference sequence). This CDR3 spans 12 amino acids. V dropped 4 bases and J dropped 2 bases, with 5 bases sitting between them.

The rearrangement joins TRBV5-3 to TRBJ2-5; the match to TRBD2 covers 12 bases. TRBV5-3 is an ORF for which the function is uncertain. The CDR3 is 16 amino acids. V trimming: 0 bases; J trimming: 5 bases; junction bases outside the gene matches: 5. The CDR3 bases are TGTGCCAGAAGCTTGGAAAGGACTAGCGGGGTTGAGACCCAGTACTTC. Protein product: CARSLERTSGVETQYF.

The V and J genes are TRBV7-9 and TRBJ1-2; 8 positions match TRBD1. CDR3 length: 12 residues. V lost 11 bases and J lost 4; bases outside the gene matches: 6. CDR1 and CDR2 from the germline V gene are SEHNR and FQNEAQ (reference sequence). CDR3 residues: CASGGQGYGYTF. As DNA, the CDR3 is TGTGCCTCCGGAGGACAGGGCTATGGCTACACCTTC.

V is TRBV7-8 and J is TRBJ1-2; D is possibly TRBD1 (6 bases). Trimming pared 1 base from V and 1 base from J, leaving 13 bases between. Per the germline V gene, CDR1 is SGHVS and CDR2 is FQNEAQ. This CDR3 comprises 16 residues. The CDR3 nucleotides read TGTGCCAGCAGCTTAGTTGGGGGCCCCGTTAACTATGGCTACACCTTC. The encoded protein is CASSLVGGPVNYGYTF. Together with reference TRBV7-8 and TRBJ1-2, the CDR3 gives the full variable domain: GAGVSQSPRYKVAKRGQDVALRCDPISGHVSLFWYQQALGQGPEFLTYFQNEAQLDKSGLPSDRFFAERPEGSVSTLKIQRTQQEDSAVYLCASSLVGGPVNYGYTFGSGTRLTVV.

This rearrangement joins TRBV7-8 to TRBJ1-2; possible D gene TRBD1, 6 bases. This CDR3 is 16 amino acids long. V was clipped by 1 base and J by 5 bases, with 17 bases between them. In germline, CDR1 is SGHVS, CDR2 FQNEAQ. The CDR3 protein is CASSLEGYRVGYGYTF. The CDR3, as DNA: TGTGCCAGCAGCTTAGAGGGATACAGGGTAGGGTATGGCTACACCTTC.

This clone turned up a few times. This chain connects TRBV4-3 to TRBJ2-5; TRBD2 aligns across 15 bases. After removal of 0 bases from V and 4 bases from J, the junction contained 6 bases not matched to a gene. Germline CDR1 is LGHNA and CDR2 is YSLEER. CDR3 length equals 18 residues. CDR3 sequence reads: CASSQDRTSGGEGETQYF. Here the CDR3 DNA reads TGCGCCAGCAGCCAAGATAGGACTAGCGGGGGGGAGGGAGAGACCCAGTACTTC.

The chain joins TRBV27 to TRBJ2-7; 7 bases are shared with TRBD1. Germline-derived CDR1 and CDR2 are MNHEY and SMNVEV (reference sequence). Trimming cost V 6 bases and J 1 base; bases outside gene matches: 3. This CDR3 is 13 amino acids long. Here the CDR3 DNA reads TGTGCCAGCAGGACAGGGATGTCCTACGAGCAGTACTTC. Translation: CASRTGMSYEQYF.

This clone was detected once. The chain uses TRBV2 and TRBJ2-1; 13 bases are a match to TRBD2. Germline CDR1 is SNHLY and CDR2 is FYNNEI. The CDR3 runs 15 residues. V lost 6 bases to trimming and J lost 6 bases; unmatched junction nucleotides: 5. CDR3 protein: CASRELAGGPNEQFF. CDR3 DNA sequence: TGTGCCAGCAGGGAACTAGCGGGGGGGCCCAATGAGCAGTTCTTC. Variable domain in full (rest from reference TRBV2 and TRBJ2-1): EPEVTQTPSHQVTQMGQEVILRCVPISNHLYFYWYRQILGQKVEFLVSFYNNEISEKSEIFDDQFSVERPDGSNFTLKIRSTKLEDSAMYFCASRELAGGPNEQFFGPGTRLTVL.

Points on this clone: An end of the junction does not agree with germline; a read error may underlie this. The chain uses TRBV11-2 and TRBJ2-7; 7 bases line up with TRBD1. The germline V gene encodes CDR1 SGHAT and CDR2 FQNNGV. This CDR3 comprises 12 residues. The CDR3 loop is CASSPTGVRVDF. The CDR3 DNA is TGTGCCAGCAGCCCTACAGGGGTTAGGGTGGACTTC.

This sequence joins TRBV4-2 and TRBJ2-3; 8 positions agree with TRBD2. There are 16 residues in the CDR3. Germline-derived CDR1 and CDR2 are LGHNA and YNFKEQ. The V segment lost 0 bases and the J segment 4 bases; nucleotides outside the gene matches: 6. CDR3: CASSQERGGQADTQYF. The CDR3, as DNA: TGTGCCAGCAGCCAAGAACGGGGGGGCCAGGCAGATACGCAGTATTTT.

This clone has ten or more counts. CDR3 nucleotide sequence: TGTGCCAGCAGCTTAGGTCAGGTGCGCACTGAAGCTTTCTTT. Protein sequence: CASSLGQVRTEAFF. The chain is built from TRBV13 and TRBJ1-1, with no clear D. The CDR3 runs to 14 residues. Germline V gives CDR1 PRHDT, CDR2 FYEKMQ (reference sequence). V dropped 0 bases and J dropped 4 bases, with 9 bases sitting between them.

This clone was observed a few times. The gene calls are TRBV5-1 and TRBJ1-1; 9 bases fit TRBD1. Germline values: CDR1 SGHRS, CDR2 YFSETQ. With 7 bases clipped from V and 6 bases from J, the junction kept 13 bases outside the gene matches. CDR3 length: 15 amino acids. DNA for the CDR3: TGCGCCAGCCAGTATTCAGGGACAGGGATCGCTGAAGCTTTCTTT. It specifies CASQYSGTGIAEAFF.

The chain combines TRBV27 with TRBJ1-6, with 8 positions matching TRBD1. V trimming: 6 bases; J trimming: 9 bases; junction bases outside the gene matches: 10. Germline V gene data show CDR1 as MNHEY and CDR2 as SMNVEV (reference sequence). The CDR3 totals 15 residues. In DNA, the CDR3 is TGTGCCAGCAGAACGGACAGGGAGGGGTTTTCACCCCTCCACTTT. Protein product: CASRTDREGFSPLHF.

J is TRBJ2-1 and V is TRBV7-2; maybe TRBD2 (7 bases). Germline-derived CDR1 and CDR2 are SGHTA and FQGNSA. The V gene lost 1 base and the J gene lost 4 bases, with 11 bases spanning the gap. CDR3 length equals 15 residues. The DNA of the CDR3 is TGTGCCAGCAGCTTAGGAGGGGGGGGTTACAATGAGCAGTTCTTC. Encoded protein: CASSLGGGGYNEQFF. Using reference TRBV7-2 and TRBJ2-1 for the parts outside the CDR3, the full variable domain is GAGVSQSPSNKVTEKGKDVELRCDPISGHTALYWYRQSLGQGLEFLIYFQGNSAPDKSGLPSDRFSAERTGGSVSTLTIQRTQQEDSAVYLCASSLGGGGYNEQFFGPGTRLTVL.

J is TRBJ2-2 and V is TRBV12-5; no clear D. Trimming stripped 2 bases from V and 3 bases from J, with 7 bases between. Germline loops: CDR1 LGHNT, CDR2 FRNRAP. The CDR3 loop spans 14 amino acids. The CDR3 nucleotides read TGTGCTAGTGGTTTGTACCAGGACACCGGGGAGCTGTTTTTT. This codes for CASGLYQDTGELFF.

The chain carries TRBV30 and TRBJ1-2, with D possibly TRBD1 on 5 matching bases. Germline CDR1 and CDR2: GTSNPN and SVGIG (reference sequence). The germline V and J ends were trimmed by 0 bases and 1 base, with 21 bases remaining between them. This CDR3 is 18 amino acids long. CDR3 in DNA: TGTGCCTGGAGTGTACAATCCGGGAGGGGTATAGTTAACTATGGCTACACCTTC. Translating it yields CAWSVQSGRGIVNYGYTF.